The 19 T cell receptor beta chains in this list originate from one sample, sequenced in a study of metastatic and nonmetastatic thyroid tumors. TCRdb reanalyzed the PCR reads with MiXCR. The data show 13,000 to 15,000 clones, less than 4.5% seen once. Prior to thyroid surgery, none of the patients had received any treatment. Sample: tumor tissue. The source is a female donor with papillary thyroid cancer or a benign thyroid nodule (not recorded which). Some clones in this sample may be carry-over from other donors' samples.

The gene calls are TRBV27 and TRBJ2-6, with D perhaps matching TRBD2 (6 bases). The V gene's germline CDR1 is MNHEY and CDR2 SMNVEV (reference sequence). The CDR3 is made up of 16 amino acids. The V gene lost 4 bases and the J gene lost 1 base, with 11 bases spanning the gap. The CDR3 coding sequence is TGTGCCAGCAGTTCAGGTGGACTATCTGGGGCCAACGTCCTGACTTTC. Its translation: CASSSGGLSGANVLTF.

In its sample, this clone was seen a few times. The chain couples TRBV11-1 to TRBJ2-7; TRBD2 agrees at 7 bases. After removal of 5 bases from V and 0 bases from J, the junction contained 10 bases not matched to a gene. The CDR3 consists of 16 residues. Looked up from germline, CDR1 is SGHAT and CDR2 is FQDESV (reference sequence). The CDR3 sequence: CASSPTLAEPSYEQYF. DNA for the CDR3: TGTGCCAGCAGCCCAACTCTAGCGGAGCCCTCCTACGAGCAGTACTTC.

The table lists this clone with a few counts. A much larger clone differs by one base, so this may be a read error. CDR3 in amino acids: CASSLTYSNYGYTF. CDR3 nucleotides: TGTGCCAGCAGTTTGACGTATTCTAACTATGGCTACACCTTC. The chain links TRBV6-2 or TRBV6-3 to TRBJ1-2; D remains unclear. CDR1 is MNHEY and CDR2 is SVGEGT in the germline V gene. With 4 bases removed from V and 0 bases from J, the gap between germline ends came to 9 bases. There are 14 residues in the CDR3.

The rearrangement joins TRBV6-1 to TRBJ2-2, with 7 bases fitting TRBD1. Trimming took 7 bases from V and 2 from J; bases not matched to a gene: 13. From germline, CDR1 is MNHNS and CDR2 SASEGT. This CDR3 is built from 17 residues. Here the CDR3 DNA reads TGTGCCAGCACTTTATCGATAGGGACAGTCAACACCGGGGAGCTGTTTTTT. The encoded protein is CASTLSIGTVNTGELFF.

The V gene is TRBV6-5, the J gene TRBJ1-1; D is possibly TRBD1 (6 bases). The CDR3 spans 15 residues. V was clipped by 0 bases and J by 6 bases, with 14 bases between them. From germline, CDR1 is MNHEY and CDR2 SVGAGI. CDR3 protein: CASSYSNRGGAEAFF. In nucleotides, the CDR3 is TGTGCCAGCAGTTACTCTAACCGAGGGGGGGCTGAAGCTTTCTTT.

By sample fraction, this clone is medium-sized (0.01 to 0.1%). This rearrangement joins TRBV6-1 to TRBJ1-1; no definite D call. Trimming stripped 6 bases from V and 3 bases from J, with 14 bases between. This CDR3 comprises 14 residues. The V gene's germline CDR1 is MNHNS and CDR2 SASEGT. The CDR3 region is CASRASNWDTEAFF. The CDR3 DNA follows: TGTGCCAGCAGGGCTAGTAACTGGGACACTGAAGCTTTCTTT.

The chain employs TRBV29-1 and TRBJ2-7; D perhaps matches TRBD2 (5 bases). Trimming took off 6 bases at V and 3 bases at J, with 18 bases between the two ends. This CDR3 is 14 amino acids long. The germline gives CDR1 SQVTM, CDR2 ANQGSEA. DNA for the CDR3: TGCAGCGTCCCCTTCTTGGGAGCATTCTACGAGCAGTACTTC. Its translation: CSVPFLGAFYEQYF.

The V gene is TRBV6-1, the J gene TRBJ2-5; D is possibly TRBD1 or TRBD2 (6 bases each). Deletions cut 0 bases from V and 2 bases from J, with 10 bases between. This CDR3 spans 15 amino acids. The germline CDR1 and CDR2 sequences are MNHNS and SASEGT. DNA of the CDR3: TGTGCCAGCAGTGAAGCGGCGGGACAACAAGAGACCCAGTACTTC. As protein: CASSEAAGQQETQYF.

This clone occurred a few times. V and J are TRBV7-3 and TRBJ2-3, with D possibly being TRBD1 (5 bases). Germline-derived CDR1 and CDR2 are SGHTA and FQGTGA. The CDR3 is 13 amino acids. V lost 4 bases, J lost 3 bases, and 8 bases lay in between. In DNA form, the CDR3 reads TGTGCCAGCAGCTCTGGGGCAACAGATACGCAGTATTTT. It specifies CASSSGATDTQYF. The full variable domain, its missing parts supplied by reference TRBV7-3 and TRBJ2-3, is GAGVSQTPSNKVTEKGKYVELRCDPISGHTALYWYRQSLGQGPEFLIYFQGTGAADDSGLPNDRFFAVRPEGSVSTLKIQRTERGDSAVYLCASSSGATDTQYFGPGTRLTVL.

Only a few counts were recorded for this clone. The V call is TRBV5-1, the J call TRBJ2-3; 14 nucleotides align to TRBD2. The CDR3 extends over 17 amino acids. Germline lookup yields CDR1 SGHRS and CDR2 YFSETQ. Trimming took 1 base from V and 6 from J; bases not matched to a gene: 7. DNA for the CDR3: TGCGCCAGCAGCTTGCACGGGACTAGCGGGAGTGGGGATACGCAGTATTTT. Translating gives CASSLHGTSGSGDTQYF.

This clone occurred a few times. The rearrangement uses TRBV30 and TRBJ2-7; D might be TRBD2 (7 bases). Germline V gene sequence: CDR1 GTSNPN, CDR2 SVGIG (reference sequence). Trimming stripped 2 bases from V and 6 bases from J, with 11 bases between. This CDR3 is built from 12 residues. CDR3 bases: TGTGCCTGGAGTACCCGGGGGGCCGAGCAGTACGTC. Protein: CAWSTRGAEQYV.

This clone was seen more than once but under ten times. The V and J genes are TRBV6-5 and TRBJ1-2, with D perhaps TRBD1 (6 bases). Germline V gene sequence: CDR1 MNHEY, CDR2 SVGAGI. The V end lost 0 bases, the J end lost 10 bases, and 15 bases lay between the germline ends. This CDR3 is built from 14 residues. The CDR3: CASSYSRGAGDYTF. CDR3 bases: TGTGCCAGCAGTTACTCGAGGGGGGCGGGTGACTACACCTTC.

The chain's CDR3 is CASSGRQRDPNEQFF. Written as DNA, the CDR3 is TGTGCCAGCAGTGGCAGGCAGCGGGATCCCAATGAGCAGTTCTTC. The chain employs TRBV2 and TRBJ2-1, with TRBD2 matching over 7 bases. The CDR3 consists of 15 residues. Germline V lookup: CDR1 SNHLY, CDR2 FYNNEI. V gave up 4 bases and J gave up 6 bases; unmatched junction bases: 9. Full variable domain (remainder filled in from reference TRBV2 and TRBJ2-1): EPEVTQTPSHQVTQMGQEVILRCVPISNHLYFYWYRQILGQKVEFLVSFYNNEISEKSEIFDDQFSVERPDGSNFTLKIRSTKLEDSAMYFCASSGRQRDPNEQFFGPGTRLTVL.

This chain uses TRBV19 with TRBJ1-5; 7 bases line up with TRBD1. This CDR3 has 15 residues. The V and J ends lost 4 bases and 5 bases, in that order; junction bases with no gene match: 8. CDR1 and CDR2 (germline): LNHDA, SQIVND (reference sequence). The CDR3 reads CASSTLGQDHQPQHF. CDR3 DNA: TGTGCCAGTAGTACCTTAGGACAGGACCATCAGCCCCAGCATTTT.

This clone occurred a few times. The V and J genes are TRBV11-2 and TRBJ1-3; D is uncertain. The CDR3 totals 14 residues. Trimming pared 8 bases from V and 0 bases from J, leaving 11 bases between. Looked up from germline, CDR1 is SGHAT and CDR2 is FQNNGV. The CDR3 region has the DNA TGTGCCAGCGAAGTAGGGCACTCTGGAAACACCATATATTTT. This codes for CASEVGHSGNTIYF.

CDR3 loop: CASSLVERNNEQFF. CDR3 DNA: TGTGCCAGCAGCTTAGTTGAGCGCAACAATGAGCAGTTCTTC. The chain carries TRBV7-8 and TRBJ2-1; no firm D call. Trimming removed 1 base at V and 5 bases at J, with 9 bases between. The CDR3 extends over 14 amino acids. CDR1 SGHVS and CDR2 FQNEAQ come from the germline V gene.

This clone was counted only a few times. This chain uses TRBV28 with TRBJ1-2; TRBD1 is a possible D gene (5 bases). Germline CDR1 is MDHEN and CDR2 is SYDVKM. V gave up 8 bases and J gave up 8 bases, with 15 bases separating them. The CDR3 sequence is 12 residues long. CDR3: CASAGTTGGYTF. CDR3 in DNA: TGTGCCAGCGCGGGGACGACGGGAGGCTACACCTTC.

Only one count was recorded for this clone. This rearrangement joins TRBV18 to TRBJ2-7; D remains ambiguous. This CDR3 is built from 14 residues. The germline V gene encodes CDR1 KGHSH and CDR2 LQKENI. V lost 4 bases to trimming and J lost 3 bases, with 13 bases between them. Here the CDR3 reads CASSQDGPFYEQYF. The CDR3 nucleotides are TGTGCCAGCTCACAAGATGGACCGTTCTACGAGCAGTACTTC.

This clone was seen more than once but under ten times. As DNA, the CDR3 is TGTGCCAGCAGCCGAGATGGTTACACCGGGGAGCTGTTTTTT. Residues: CASSRDGYTGELFF. The gene calls are TRBV6-1 and TRBJ2-2; D unresolved. The CDR3 consists of 14 residues. Between the trimmed V and J ends, which lost 6 bases and 3 bases, there was a span of 11 bases. Germline lookup yields CDR1 MNHNS and CDR2 SASEGT.